Listed here are 13 T cell receptor beta chains from one sample, sequenced in a study of response to subunit inactivated influenza vaccine. Using its own MiXCR run on the RT-PCR reads, TCRdb lists one record per CDR3 protein. The sample lists around 320,000 distinct CDR3 sequences, over 20% occurring once. The specimen was PBMCs from blood, collected less than 22 months after vaccination. The receptors shown here come from a man aged 45 to 70 who received an inactivated influenza vaccine.

The V call is TRBV5-1, the J call TRBJ1-1; D gene uncertain. Deletions cut 2 bases from V and 1 base from J, with 9 bases between. Germline CDR1 is SGHRS and CDR2 is YFSETQ. This CDR3 is built from 14 residues. The CDR3 nucleotides read TGCGCCAGCAGCTTCGGGCAGCAGAACACTGAAGCTTTCTTT. This gives the protein CASSFGQQNTEAFF. The full variable domain, in which reference TRBV5-1 and TRBJ1-1 provide the parts outside the CDR3, is KAGVTQTPRYLIKTRGQQVTLSCSPISGHRSVSWYQQTPGQGLQFLFEYFSETQRNKGNFPGRFSGRQFSNSRSEMNVSTLELGDSALYLCASSFGQQNTEAFFGQGTRLTVV.

The V gene is TRBV12-3 or TRBV12-4, the J gene TRBJ2-2; no firm D call. The CDR3 contains 14 residues. V was shortened by 8 bases and J by 0 bases, with 10 bases between the two germline ends. Written as DNA, the CDR3 is TGTGCCAGCCATGGGCCCGCGAACACCGGGGAGCTGTTTTTT. It is translated as CASHGPANTGELFF.

The chain employs TRBV21-1 and TRBJ2-3; the table assigns TRBD1, which was not confirmed against the DNA. TRBV21-1 is a listed pseudogene. The CDR3 runs to 15 residues. CDR3 DNA sequence: TGTGCCAGCAGCAGACGGGACAGGGCGACAGATACGCAGTATTTT. It codes for CASSRRDRATDTQYF.

This clonotype showed up just a few times. This chain connects TRBV6-5 to TRBJ1-1; a weak D match, TRBD1 (5 bases). The CDR3 consists of 17 residues. The germline V and J ends were trimmed by 0 bases and 1 base, with 15 bases remaining between them. From germline, CDR1 is MNHEY and CDR2 SVGAGI. CDR3 loop: CASSYSPWGRKNTEAFF. The CDR3 DNA is TGTGCCAGCAGTTACTCCCCCTGGGGCAGGAAGAACACTGAAGCTTTCTTT.

This clonotype has at least ten counts. DNA for the CDR3: TGTGCCAGCAGCCAACTGAGTAATGAAAAACTGTTTTTT. As protein: CASSQLSNEKLFF. This chain links TRBV3-1 with TRBJ1-4; D call uncertain. Germline assignment: CDR1 LGHDT and CDR2 YNNKEL (reference sequence). The V end was cut by 2 bases, the J end by 4 bases, with 5 bases between. The CDR3 is made up of 13 amino acids.

This clonotype was picked up many times. The chain links TRBV20-1 to TRBJ1-4, with TRBD1 matching over 8 bases. Germline lookup yields CDR1 DFQATT and CDR2 SNEGSKA (reference sequence). V lost 6 bases to trimming and J lost 8 bases; unmatched junction nucleotides: 14. The CDR3 has 15 amino acids. CDR3 loop: CSAQELGQGSEKLFF. The DNA of the CDR3 is TGCAGTGCCCAGGAGTTAGGACAGGGAAGCGAAAAACTGTTTTTT.

This clonotype was seen ten or more times. The gene calls are TRBV29-1 and TRBJ1-1; D gene uncertain. The V gene lost 6 bases and the J gene lost 3 bases, with 11 bases spanning the gap. The CDR3 has 12 residues. CDR1 is SQVTM, CDR2 ANQGSEA, per germline. DNA for the CDR3: TGCAGCGTAGTACCGAGGGACACTGAAGCTTTCTTT. This translates into CSVVPRDTEAFF.

This clonotype came up a few times. This chain uses TRBV6-2 or TRBV6-3 with TRBJ2-7, with TRBD2 identical over 9 bases. After removal of 5 bases from V and 7 bases from J, the junction contained 12 bases not matched to a gene. This CDR3 region has 15 residues. Germline V CDR1 and CDR2: MNHEY, SVGEGT. The CDR3 is CASSPRTSARGEQYF. In DNA form, the CDR3 reads TGTGCCAGCAGTCCCCGGACTAGCGCCCGGGGAGAGCAGTACTTC.

V usage is TRBV24-1 and J usage is TRBJ2-1, with D uncertain. CDR1 and CDR2 from the germline V gene are KGHDR and SFDVKD. The V end was cut by 7 bases, the J end by 0 bases, with 18 bases between. CDR3 length equals 17 residues. CDR3 in DNA: TGTGCCACCAGCCAACCTTTTGGCTGGAGCTCCTACAATGAGCAGTTCTTC. Protein: CATSQPFGWSSYNEQFF.

The chain joins TRBV4-2 to TRBJ2-7; weak D call: TRBD1 (5 bases). The CDR3 is 14 residues long. The germline CDR1 and CDR2 sequences are LGHNA and YNFKEQ. The V end was cut by 0 bases, the J end by 2 bases, with 8 bases between. CDR3 amino acids: CASSQDTGPYEQYF. The CDR3 region has the DNA TGTGCCAGCAGCCAAGATACAGGCCCCTACGAGCAGTACTTC.

As to this clonotype: At one boundary the junction diverges from the germline segment, which might be a read error. This chain joins TRBV4-1 and TRBJ2-7; the match to TRBD1 covers 7 bases. Germline loops: CDR1 MGHRA, CDR2 YSYEKL. The CDR3 spans 14 residues. For the CDR3, the DNA is TGCGCCAGCAGCCAAGTTGGGACAGCATACGTGCAGTACTTC. Encoded protein: CASSQVGTAYVQYF.

The chain employs TRBV12-3 or TRBV12-4 and TRBJ1-2; D call uncertain. V dropped 0 bases and J dropped 4 bases, with 12 bases sitting between them. This CDR3 is 15 amino acids long. The CDR3 here is CASSLAGPGAYGYTF. CDR3 DNA: TGTGCCAGCAGTTTAGCCGGCCCAGGAGCCTATGGCTACACCTTC.

The genes are TRBV18 and TRBJ1-5, with D perhaps matching TRBD1 (6 bases). CDR3 length equals 13 residues. Trimming left V 4 bases short and J 3 bases short, with 7 bases between. Per the germline V gene, CDR1 is KGHSH and CDR2 is LQKENI. CDR3 bases: TGTGCCAGCTCACGGGACAACAATCAGCCCCAGCATTTT. Amino acids: CASSRDNNQPQHF.